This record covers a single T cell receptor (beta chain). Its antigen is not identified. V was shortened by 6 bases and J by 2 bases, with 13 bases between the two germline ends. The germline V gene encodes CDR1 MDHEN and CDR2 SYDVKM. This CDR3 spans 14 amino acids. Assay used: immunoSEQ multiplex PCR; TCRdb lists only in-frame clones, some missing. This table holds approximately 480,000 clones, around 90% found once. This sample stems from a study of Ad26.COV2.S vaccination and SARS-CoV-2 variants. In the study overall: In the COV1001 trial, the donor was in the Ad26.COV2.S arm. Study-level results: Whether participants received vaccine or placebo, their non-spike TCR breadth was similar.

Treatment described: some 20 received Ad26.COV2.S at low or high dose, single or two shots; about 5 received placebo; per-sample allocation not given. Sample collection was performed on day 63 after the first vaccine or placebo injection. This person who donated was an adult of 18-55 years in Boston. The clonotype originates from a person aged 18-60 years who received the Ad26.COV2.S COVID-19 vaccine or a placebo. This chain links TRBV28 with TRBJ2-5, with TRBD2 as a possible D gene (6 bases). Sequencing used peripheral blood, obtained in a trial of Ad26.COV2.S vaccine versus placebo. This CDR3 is CASSLERAQETQYF. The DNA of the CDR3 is TGTGCCAGCAGCCTAGAGCGGGCACAAGAGACCCAGTACTTC. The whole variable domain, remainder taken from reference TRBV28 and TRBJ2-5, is DVKVTQSSRYLVKRTGEKVFLECVQDMDHENMFWYRQDPGLGLRLIYFSYDVKMKEKGDIPEGYSVSREKKERFSLILESASTNQTSMYLCASSLERAQETQYFGPGTRLLVL.